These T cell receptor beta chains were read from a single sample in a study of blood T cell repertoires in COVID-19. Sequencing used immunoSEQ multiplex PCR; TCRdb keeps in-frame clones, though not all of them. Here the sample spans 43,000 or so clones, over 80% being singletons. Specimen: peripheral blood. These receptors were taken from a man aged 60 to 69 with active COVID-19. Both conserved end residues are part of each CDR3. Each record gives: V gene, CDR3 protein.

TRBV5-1,CASSFVGGDEQFF
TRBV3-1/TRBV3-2,CASSQVTDSLYNSPLHF
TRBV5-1,CASSVWARETQYF
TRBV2,CASRQIDRGDSPLHF
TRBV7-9,CASSLDVRGGEQYF
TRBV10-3,CAISSSGGPQETQYF
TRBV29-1,CSVVGGGFTDTQYF
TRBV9,CASSVGGGAPSGANVLTF
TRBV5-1,CASSLGQTREDIQYF
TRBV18,CASSLTGTSGYEQFF
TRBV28,CASSPTGTGNTEAFF
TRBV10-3,CAISKTVNEQFF
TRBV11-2,CASSLVSQGLPLHF
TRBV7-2,CASSAQGAPNYGYTF
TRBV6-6,CASSYSRGGLYNEQFF
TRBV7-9,CASSLSLAGGPTNTQYF
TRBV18,CASSHGQGKAFF
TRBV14,CASSPSLRQIMNTEAFF
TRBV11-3,CASSLGRGGYNEQFF
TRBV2,CASSSKPGVENQPQHF
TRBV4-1,CASSHGTGSGYEQYF
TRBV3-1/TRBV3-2,CASSQEIQGWEKLFF